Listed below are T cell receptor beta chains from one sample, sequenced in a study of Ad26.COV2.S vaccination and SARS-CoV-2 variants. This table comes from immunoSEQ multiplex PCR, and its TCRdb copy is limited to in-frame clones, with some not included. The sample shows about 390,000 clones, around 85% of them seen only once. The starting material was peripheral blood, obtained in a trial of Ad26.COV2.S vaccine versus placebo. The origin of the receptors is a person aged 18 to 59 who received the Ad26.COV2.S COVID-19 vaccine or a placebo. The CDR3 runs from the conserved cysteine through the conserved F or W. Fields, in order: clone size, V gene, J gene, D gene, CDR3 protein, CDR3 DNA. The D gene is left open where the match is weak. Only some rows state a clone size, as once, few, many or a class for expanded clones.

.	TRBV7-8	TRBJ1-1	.	CASSLRGGRLEAFF	TGTGCCAGCAGCTTACGAGGAGGACGCCTCGAAGCTTTCTTT
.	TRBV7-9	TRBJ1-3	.	CASSLDGNTIYF	TGTGCCAGCAGCTTAGACGGAAACACCATATATTTT
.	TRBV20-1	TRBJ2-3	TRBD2	CSASFGAGDLDTQYF	TGCAGTGCTAGTTTCGGAGCGGGGGACTTGGATACGCAGTATTTT
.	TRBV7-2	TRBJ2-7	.	CASSFRDGSYEQYF	TGTGCCAGCAGCTTTCGGGACGGCTCCTACGAGCAGTACTTC
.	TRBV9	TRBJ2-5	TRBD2	CASSVGEASGGRETQYF	TGTGCCAGCAGCGTAGGAGAAGCTAGCGGGGGGAGGGAGACCCAGTACTTC
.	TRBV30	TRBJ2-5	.	CAWSQGVDFQETQYF	TGTGCCTGGAGTCAAGGGGTGGACTTCCAAGAGACCCAGTACTTC
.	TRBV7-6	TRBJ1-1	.	CASSLEGHPESEAFF	TGTGCCAGCAGCTTGGAGGGACACCCAGAATCTGAAGCTTTCTTT
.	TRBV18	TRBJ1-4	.	CASSPDPAMELFF	TGTGCCAGCTCACCAGATCCTGCGATGGAACTGTTTTTT
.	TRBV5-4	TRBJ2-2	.	CASRGGQVGELFF	TGTGCCAGCAGGGGCGGGCAGGTCGGGGAGCTGTTTTTT
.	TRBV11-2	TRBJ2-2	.	CASSPSLMAGELFF	TGTGCCAGCAGCCCGAGTCTGATGGCCGGGGAGCTGTTTTTT
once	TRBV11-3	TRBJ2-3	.	CASSLGGSTDTQYF	TGTGCCAGCAGCTTGGGGGGAAGCACAGATACGCAGTATTTT
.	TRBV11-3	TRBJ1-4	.	CASSPIEGEKLFF	TGTGCCAGCAGCCCAATTGAAGGCGAAAAACTGTTTTTT
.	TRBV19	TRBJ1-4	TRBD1	CASSSDWTGTEKLFF	TGTGCCAGTAGTAGTGACTGGACAGGGACTGAAAAACTGTTTTTT
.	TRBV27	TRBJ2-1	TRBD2	CASSLYPRTSGGVGEQFF	TGTGCCAGCAGTTTATATCCCCGGACTAGCGGGGGTGTCGGTGAGCAGTTCTTC
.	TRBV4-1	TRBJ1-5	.	CASSQIGTSRYSNQPQHF	TGCGCCAGCAGCCAAATTGGGACCAGTCGATATAGCAATCAGCCCCAGCATTTT
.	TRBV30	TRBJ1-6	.	CAWKKGADNSPLHF	TGTGCCTGGAAGAAGGGCGCGGATAATTCACCCCTCCACTTT
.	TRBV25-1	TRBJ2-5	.	CASSEYRGTQYF	TGTGCCAGCAGTGAATATCGGGGGACCCAGTACTTC